The 14 T cell receptor beta chains below all came from one sample that was sequenced in a study of naive and memory T cell subsets. Two oligonucleotides, mixed equimolar, formed the beta constant-region primer covering TRBC1 and TRBC2. Ligated cDNA was amplified by four rounds of PCR with nested alpha and beta constant-region primers and SP2. MiXCR, run by TCRdb on the UMI-ligation and nested PCR reads, gives a single entry per CDR3 protein. The sample shows 150,000 or so distinct CDR3 sequences, under 25% of them seen only once. Study findings and constraints: Especially in CD8 cells, naive repertoires contained a few larger clonotypes, possibly CD45RA-re-expressing memory cells.

These receptors lack a known antigen. The sequenced material came from naive CD4+ T cells from blood. The origin of the receptors is a human donor in good health.

This chain joins TRBV27 and TRBJ2-1; 9 positions match TRBD1. CDR1 is MNHEY, CDR2 SMNVEV, per germline (reference sequence). CDR3 length: 16 amino acids. The V and J ends lost 2 bases and 7 bases, in that order; junction bases with no gene match: 9. This chain's CDR3 is CASSLGTGWRENEQFF. The CDR3 DNA is TGTGCCAGCAGTTTAGGGACAGGGTGGCGGGAGAATGAGCAGTTCTTC.

V is TRBV14 and J is TRBJ1-5; TRBD1 is a possible D gene (5 bases). V lost 0 bases to trimming and J lost 9 bases, with 9 bases between them. Germline-derived CDR1 and CDR2 are SGHDN and FVKESK. This CDR3 has 13 residues. CDR3: CASSQEPGLPQHF. CDR3 in DNA: TGTGCCAGCAGCCAAGAACCGGGACTGCCCCAGCATTTT.

This clonotype appeared a few times. The J gene is TRBJ2-1, the V gene TRBV7-3, with TRBD2 matching over 7 bases. The germline V gene encodes CDR1 SGHTA and CDR2 FQGTGA. This CDR3 region has 14 residues. With V trimmed by 4 bases and J by 9 bases, 9 bases remained unmatched. CDR3 in amino acids: CASSSLYGRREQFF. In DNA form, the CDR3 reads TGTGCCAGCAGCTCGCTATACGGGAGGCGTGAGCAGTTCTTC. Full variable domain (remainder filled in from reference TRBV7-3 and TRBJ2-1): GAGVSQTPSNKVTEKGKYVELRCDPISGHTALYWYRQSLGQGPEFLIYFQGTGAADDSGLPNDRFFAVRPEGSVSTLKIQRTERGDSAVYLCASSSLYGRREQFFGPGTRLTVL.

With respect to this clonotype: This may be a read error, as it is one base from a much larger clone. CDR3 loop: CTSSYWYIGQDTEAFF. In nucleotides, the CDR3 is TGTACCAGCAGTTACTGGTATATTGGACAGGACACTGAAGCTTTCTTT. The chain has TRBV6-2 or TRBV6-3 and TRBJ1-1, with 7 bases fitting TRBD1. The CDR3 contains 16 residues. Germline lookup yields CDR1 MNHEY and CDR2 SVGEGT.

This clonotype showed up many times. The J gene is TRBJ2-2, the V gene TRBV7-9; 7 bases match TRBD2. CDR1 is SEHNR and CDR2 is FQNEAQ in the germline V gene (reference sequence). The J segment lost 3 bases and the V segment lost 7 bases, leaving 8 bases of the junction unmatched. The CDR3 extends over 15 amino acids. The DNA of the CDR3 is TGTGCCAGCACCCTGACTAGCATTGACACCGGGGAGCTGTTTTTT. Its protein is CASTLTSIDTGELFF. Drawing the rest from reference TRBV7-9 and TRBJ2-2, the complete variable domain is DTGVSQNPRHKITKRGQNVTFRCDPISEHNRLYWYRQTLGQGPEFLTYFQNEAQLEKSRLLSDRFSAERPKGSFSTLEIQRTEQGDSAMYLCASTLTSIDTGELFFGEGSRLTVL.

CDR3 nucleotide sequence: TGCAGTGCTAGGGCCTACAATGAGCAGTTCTTC. Translated: CSARAYNEQFF. The chain combines TRBV20-1 with TRBJ2-1, with no clear D. Germline loops: CDR1 DFQATT, CDR2 SNEGSKA (reference sequence). Trimming left V 3 bases short and J 2 bases short, with 2 bases between. The length of the CDR3 is 11 residues.

A few counts support this clonotype. The chain joins TRBV29-1 to TRBJ2-1; D tentatively reads TRBD1 or TRBD2 (5 bases each). From germline, CDR1 is SQVTM and CDR2 ANQGSEA. Between the trimmed V and J ends, which lost 3 bases and 0 bases, there was a span of 9 bases. The CDR3 has 14 amino acids. CDR3 nucleotide sequence: TGCAGCGTTGACGAGGGGAGCTCCTACAATGAGCAGTTCTTC. It is translated as CSVDEGSSYNEQFF.

This clonotype has just a few counts. This chain uses TRBV12-5 with TRBJ1-1; a possible D gene is TRBD1 (5 bases). Germline V gives CDR1 LGHNT, CDR2 FRNRAP. CDR3 size: 17 residues. The V end was cut by 6 bases, the J end by 0 bases, with 20 bases between. The CDR3 DNA reads as TGTGCTAGTGGCCTAACGGCAATGACAGTGCTGAACACTGAAGCTTTCTTT. Translated: CASGLTAMTVLNTEAFF.

Ten or more counts support this clonotype. This chain joins TRBV6-5 and TRBJ1-6; maybe TRBD1 (5 bases). V was shortened by 6 bases and J by 11 bases, with 14 bases between the two germline ends. The CDR3 runs to 13 residues. CDR1 and CDR2 (germline): MNHEY, SVGAGI. The CDR3, as DNA: TGTGCCAGCAGATCCAGGGTTACGGCACCCCTCCACTTT. It encodes CASRSRVTAPLHF.

This chain joins TRBV27 and TRBJ2-4; D is possibly TRBD1 (6 bases). Germline CDR1 MNHEY, CDR2 SMNVEV (reference sequence). With 6 bases removed from V and 6 bases from J, the gap between germline ends came to 6 bases. The CDR3 has 11 amino acids. The CDR3 DNA reads as TGTGCCAGCAGGGACAGAAACATTCAGTACTTC. Encoded protein: CASRDRNIQYF.

Ten or more counts support this clonotype. The V and J genes are TRBV30 and TRBJ1-2, with 7 bases that match TRBD1. The length of the CDR3 is 14 residues. The germline V gene encodes CDR1 GTSNPN and CDR2 SVGIG (reference sequence). Trimming removed 5 bases from V and 1 base from J; junction bases left unmatched: 7. The CDR3 bases are TGTGCCTGGGCCGGGACAGCCTTTAACTATGGCTACACCTTC. It codes for CAWAGTAFNYGYTF.

This clonotype was detected only a few times. Here the CDR3 reads CASSPTTGTGDYEQYF. CDR3 sequence (DNA): TGTGCCAGCTCACCAACAACCGGGACAGGAGACTACGAGCAGTACTTC. J is TRBJ2-7 and V is TRBV18; 8 bases are shared with TRBD1. The V and J ends lost 2 bases and 3 bases, in that order; junction bases with no gene match: 9. The germline gives CDR1 KGHSH, CDR2 LQKENI. The CDR3 loop spans 16 amino acids.

This chain links TRBV5-1 with TRBJ2-1; D perhaps matches TRBD2 (5 bases). V was trimmed by 1 base and J by 6 bases, leaving 8 bases between them. CDR1 and CDR2 (germline): SGHRS, YFSETQ. The CDR3 has 13 residues. This chain's CDR3 is CASSLTSANEQFF. Written as DNA, the CDR3 is TGCGCCAGCAGCTTGACTAGTGCCAATGAGCAGTTCTTC. Drawing the rest from reference TRBV5-1 and TRBJ2-1, the complete variable domain is KAGVTQTPRYLIKTRGQQVTLSCSPISGHRSVSWYQQTPGQGLQFLFEYFSETQRNKGNFPGRFSGRQFSNSRSEMNVSTLELGDSALYLCASSLTSANEQFFGPGTRLTVL.

In this sample, this clonotype turned up once. This sequence joins TRBV4-2 and TRBJ2-1; TRBD2 aligns across 11 bases. The CDR3 covers 16 residues. CDR1 is LGHNA, CDR2 YNFKEQ, per germline. Germline trimming cut 2 bases from V and 7 bases from J; bases unmatched to any gene: 7. This CDR3 is CASSQLLAGVLNEQFF. DNA for the CDR3: TGTGCCAGCAGCCAATTACTAGCGGGAGTCTTGAATGAGCAGTTCTTC.